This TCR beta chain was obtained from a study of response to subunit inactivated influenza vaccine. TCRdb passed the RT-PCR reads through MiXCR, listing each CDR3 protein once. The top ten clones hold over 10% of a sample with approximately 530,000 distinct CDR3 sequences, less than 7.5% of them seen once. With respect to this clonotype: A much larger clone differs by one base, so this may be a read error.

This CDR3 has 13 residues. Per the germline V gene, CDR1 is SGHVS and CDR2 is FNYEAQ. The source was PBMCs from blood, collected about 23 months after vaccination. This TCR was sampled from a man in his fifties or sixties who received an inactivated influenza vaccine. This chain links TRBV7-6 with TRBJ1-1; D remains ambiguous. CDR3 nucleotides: TGTGCCGGCAGCGCAGACCTGAACACTGAAGCTTTCTTT. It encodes CAGSADLNTEAFF.